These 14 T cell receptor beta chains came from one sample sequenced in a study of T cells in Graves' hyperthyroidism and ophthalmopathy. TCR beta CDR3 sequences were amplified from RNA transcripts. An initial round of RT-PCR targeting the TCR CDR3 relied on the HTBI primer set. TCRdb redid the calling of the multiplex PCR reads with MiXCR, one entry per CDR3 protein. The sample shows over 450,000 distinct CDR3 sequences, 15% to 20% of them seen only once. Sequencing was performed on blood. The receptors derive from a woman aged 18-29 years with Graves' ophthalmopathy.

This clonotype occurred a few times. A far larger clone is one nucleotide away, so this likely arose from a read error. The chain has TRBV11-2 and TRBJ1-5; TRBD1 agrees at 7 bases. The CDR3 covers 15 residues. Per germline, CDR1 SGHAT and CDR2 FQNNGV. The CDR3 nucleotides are TGTGTCAGCAGCCCCCGACAGGGTGGCAATCAGCCCCAGCATTTT. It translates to CVSSPRQGGNQPQHF.

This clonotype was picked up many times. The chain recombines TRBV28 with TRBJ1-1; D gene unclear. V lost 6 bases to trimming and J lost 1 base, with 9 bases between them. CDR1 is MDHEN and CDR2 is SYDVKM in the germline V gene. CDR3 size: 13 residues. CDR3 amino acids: CASRQRQNTEAFF. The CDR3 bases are TGTGCCAGCAGACAAAGACAGAACACTGAAGCTTTCTTT.

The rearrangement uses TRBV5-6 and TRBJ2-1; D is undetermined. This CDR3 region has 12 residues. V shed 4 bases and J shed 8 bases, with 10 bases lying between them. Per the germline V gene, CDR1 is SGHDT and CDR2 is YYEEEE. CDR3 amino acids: CASSLSFDEQFF. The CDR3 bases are TGTGCCAGCAGCCTTAGCTTCGATGAGCAGTTCTTC.

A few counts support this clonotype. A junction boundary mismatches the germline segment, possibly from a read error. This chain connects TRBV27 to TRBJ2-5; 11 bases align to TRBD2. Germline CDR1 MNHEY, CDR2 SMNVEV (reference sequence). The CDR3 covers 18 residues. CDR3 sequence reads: CASSSTHRTSGLQEAQYF. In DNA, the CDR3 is TGTGCCAGCAGTTCGACGCACCGGACTAGCGGGCTCCAAGAGGCCCAGTACTTC.

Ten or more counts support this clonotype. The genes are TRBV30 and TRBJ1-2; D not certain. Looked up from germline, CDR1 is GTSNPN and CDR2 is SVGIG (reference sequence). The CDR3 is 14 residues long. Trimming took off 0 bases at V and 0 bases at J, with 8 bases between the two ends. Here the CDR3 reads CAWSVTRANYGYTF. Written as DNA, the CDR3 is TGTGCCTGGAGTGTAACCAGAGCTAACTATGGCTACACCTTC.

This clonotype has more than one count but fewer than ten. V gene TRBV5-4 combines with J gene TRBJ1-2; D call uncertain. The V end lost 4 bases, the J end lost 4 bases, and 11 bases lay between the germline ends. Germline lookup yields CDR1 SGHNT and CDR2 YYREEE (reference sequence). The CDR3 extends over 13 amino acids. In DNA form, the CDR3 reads TGTGCCAGCAGCCATGACGTACGCTATGGCTACACCTTC. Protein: CASSHDVRYGYTF.

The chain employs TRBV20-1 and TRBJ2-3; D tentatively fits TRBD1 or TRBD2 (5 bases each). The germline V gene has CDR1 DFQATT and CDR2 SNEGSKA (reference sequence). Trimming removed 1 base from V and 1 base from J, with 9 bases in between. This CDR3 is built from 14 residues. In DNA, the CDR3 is TGCAGTGCTAGAGGGGACGGACGCACAGATACGCAGTATTTT. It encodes CSARGDGRTDTQYF.

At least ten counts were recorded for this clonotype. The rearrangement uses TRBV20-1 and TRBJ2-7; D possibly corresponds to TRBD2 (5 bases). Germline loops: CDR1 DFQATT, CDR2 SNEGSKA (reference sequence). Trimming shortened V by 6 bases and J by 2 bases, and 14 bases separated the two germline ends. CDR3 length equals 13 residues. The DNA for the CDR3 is TGCAGTGCCCCCCTCGAGGGCACCTACGAGCAGTACTTC. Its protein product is CSAPLEGTYEQYF.

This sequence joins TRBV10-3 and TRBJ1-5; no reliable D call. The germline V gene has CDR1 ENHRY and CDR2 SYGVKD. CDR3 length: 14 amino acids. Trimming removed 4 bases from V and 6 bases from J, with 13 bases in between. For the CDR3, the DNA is TGTGCCATCAGTGGGATGGCGTCCGGTCAGCCCCAGCATTTT. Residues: CAISGMASGQPQHF.

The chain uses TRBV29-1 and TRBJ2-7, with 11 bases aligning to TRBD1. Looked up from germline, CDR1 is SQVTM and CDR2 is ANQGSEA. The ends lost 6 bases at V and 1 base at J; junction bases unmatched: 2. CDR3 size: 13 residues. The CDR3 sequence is CSVRDRGSYEQYF. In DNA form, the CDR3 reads TGCAGCGTACGGGACAGGGGGTCCTACGAGCAGTACTTC.

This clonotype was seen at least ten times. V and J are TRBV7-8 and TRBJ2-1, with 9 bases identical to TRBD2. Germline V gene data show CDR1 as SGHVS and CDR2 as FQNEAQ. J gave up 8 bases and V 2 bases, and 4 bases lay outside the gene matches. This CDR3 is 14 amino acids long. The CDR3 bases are TGTGCCAGCAGCTTACGAGCGGGAGGAGATGAGCAGTTCTTC. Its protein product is CASSLRAGGDEQFF.

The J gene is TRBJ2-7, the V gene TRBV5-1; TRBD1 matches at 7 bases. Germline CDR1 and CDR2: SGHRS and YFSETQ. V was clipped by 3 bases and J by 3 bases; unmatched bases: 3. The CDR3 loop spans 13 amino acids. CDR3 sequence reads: CASSSDRVYEQYF. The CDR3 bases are TGCGCCAGCAGCTCCGACAGGGTCTACGAGCAGTACTTC.

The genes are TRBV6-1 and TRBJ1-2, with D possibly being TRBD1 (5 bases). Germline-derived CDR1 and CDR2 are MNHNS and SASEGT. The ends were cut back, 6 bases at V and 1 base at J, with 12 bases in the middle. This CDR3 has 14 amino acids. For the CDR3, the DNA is TGTGCCAGCAGCCCCGCCAGGGTTAACTATGGCTACACCTTC. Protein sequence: CASSPARVNYGYTF.

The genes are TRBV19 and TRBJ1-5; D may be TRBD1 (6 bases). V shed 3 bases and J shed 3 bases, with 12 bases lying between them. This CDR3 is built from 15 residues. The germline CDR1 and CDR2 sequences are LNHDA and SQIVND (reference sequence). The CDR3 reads CASSMAQGTNQPQHF. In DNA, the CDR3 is TGTGCCAGTAGTATGGCCCAGGGGACCAATCAGCCCCAGCATTTT.